The 22 T cell receptor beta chains given below trace back to one sample, sequenced in a study of identifying expanded T cells in peripheral blood. TCRdb's copy holds only in-frame clones and misses some; the assay was immunoSEQ multiplex PCR. The sample carries roughly 100,000 clones, approximately 88% recorded once. The sequenced sample was blood. Receptors were obtained from a person aged 18 to 70 in good health.

The rearrangement links TRBV7-2 to TRBJ1-5; D is ambiguous. CDR3 length: 13 residues. Germline values: CDR1 SGHTA, CDR2 FQGNSA. V was cut by 6 bases and J by 5 bases, with 11 bases left in between. The CDR3 DNA is TGTGCCAGCAGTGGGATTGCGCATCAGCCCCAGCATTTT. Its translation: CASSGIAHQPQHF.

This chain links TRBV11-2 with TRBJ2-5, with no clear D. V was shortened by 5 bases and J by 1 base, with 8 bases between the two germline ends. The CDR3 is made up of 13 amino acids. Germline V lookup: CDR1 SGHAT, CDR2 FQNNGV. CDR3 sequence (DNA): TGTGCCAGCAGCCTTATGGGCCAAGAGACCCAGTACTTC. Amino acids: CASSLMGQETQYF.

The rearrangement joins TRBV7-2 to TRBJ2-3; perhaps TRBD2 as D (5 bases). Germline lookup yields CDR1 SGHTA and CDR2 FQGNSA. Deletions cut 1 base from V and 0 bases from J, with 14 bases between. The CDR3 extends over 17 amino acids. CDR3 nucleotides: TGTGCCAGCAGCTTAGGATGGCGGGTAAGTAGCACAGATACGCAGTATTTT. This encodes CASSLGWRVSSTDTQYF.

This rearrangement joins TRBV5-4 to TRBJ2-3, with 12 nucleotides matching TRBD2. This CDR3 is built from 15 residues. Germline V CDR1 and CDR2: SGHNT, YYREEE (reference sequence). V trimming: 4 bases; J trimming: 5 bases; junction bases outside the gene matches: 5. CDR3 sequence: CASSPSGGAGDTQYF. Written as DNA, the CDR3 is TGTGCCAGCAGCCCTAGCGGGGGGGCCGGAGATACGCAGTATTTT.

This clone was observed a few times. The chain carries TRBV6-1 and TRBJ2-7, with 9 nucleotides matching TRBD1. The CDR3 loop spans 15 amino acids. V was clipped by 1 base and J by 4 bases; unmatched bases: 5. Germline V gene data show CDR1 as MNHNS and CDR2 as SASEGT. The CDR3 region is CASSEVYRGRYEQYF. CDR3 DNA sequence: TGTGCCAGCAGTGAAGTGTACAGGGGGCGTTACGAGCAGTACTTC.

The J gene is TRBJ2-1, the V gene TRBV5-1; 7 bases fit TRBD1. Germline trimming cut 4 bases from V and 9 bases from J; bases unmatched to any gene: 13. The length of the CDR3 is 15 residues. CDR1 and CDR2 from the germline V gene are SGHRS and YFSETQ. In DNA, the CDR3 is TGCGCCAGCAGCCGAGGGGGCTTAACCCATAGTGAGCAGTTCTTC. This encodes CASSRGGLTHSEQFF.

The chain uses TRBV27 and TRBJ2-1; TRBD2 matches at 8 bases. The V segment lost 5 bases and the J segment 5 bases; nucleotides outside the gene matches: 8. The CDR3 length is 15 residues. Germline CDR1 MNHEY, CDR2 SMNVEV (reference sequence). The CDR3 region has the DNA TGTGCCAGCAGTAGGCCCGGGACTAGTAACAATGAGCAGTTCTTC. Its translation is CASSRPGTSNNEQFF.

Here the CDR3 reads CASRKGQGDNSPLHF. The CDR3 nucleotides read TGCGCCAGCAGGAAGGGACAGGGAGATAATTCACCCCTCCACTTT. The rearrangement uses TRBV5-1 and TRBJ1-6; 9 bases align to TRBD1. This CDR3 comprises 15 residues. Losses at the gene ends were 5 bases for V and 5 bases for J; bases not matched to a gene: 5. CDR1 and CDR2 (germline): SGHRS, YFSETQ.

V usage is TRBV4-3 and J usage is TRBJ1-4, with a possible D match to TRBD1 (5 bases). Germline CDR1 reads LGHNA; CDR2 reads YSLEER. Trimming took 0 bases from V and 4 from J, leaving 12 bases between them. CDR3 length: 16 amino acids. Written as DNA, the CDR3 is TGCGCCAGCAGCCAAGATTTGCCAAGGGGTAATGAAAAACTGTTTTTT. Encoded protein: CASSQDLPRGNEKLFF.

The chain carries TRBV25-1 and TRBJ2-7; possible D gene TRBD2, 6 bases. V gave up 4 bases and J gave up 0 bases, with 16 bases separating them. This CDR3 contains 16 residues. Germline CDR1 and CDR2: MGHDK and SYGVNS. This CDR3 reads CASSALGDSRSYEQYF. CDR3 sequence (DNA): TGTGCCAGCAGTGCCTTGGGGGACTCCCGCTCCTACGAGCAGTACTTC.

V is TRBV25-1 and J is TRBJ1-5; 8 nucleotides match TRBD1. V trimming: 8 bases; J trimming: 4 bases; junction bases outside the gene matches: 7. This CDR3 has 14 residues. Germline V gives CDR1 MGHDK, CDR2 SYGVNS. The CDR3 loop is CASAPDRGNQPQHF. The CDR3 coding sequence is TGTGCCAGCGCACCCGACAGGGGTAATCAGCCCCAGCATTTT.

This rearrangement joins TRBV7-3 to TRBJ1-5, with D tentatively TRBD1 (6 bases). Looked up from germline, CDR1 is SGHTA and CDR2 is FQGTGA. Trimming took off 4 bases at V and 0 bases at J, with 10 bases between the two ends. This CDR3 region has 15 residues. The CDR3 sequence: CASSSGQYSNQPQHF. CDR3 DNA: TGTGCCAGCAGCTCTGGACAGTATAGCAATCAGCCCCAGCATTTT.

The CDR3 sequence is CASSKGVGSGNTIYF. CDR3 coding DNA: TGTGCCAGCAGCAAGGGGGTCGGCTCTGGAAACACCATATATTTT. V usage is TRBV5-4 and J usage is TRBJ1-3; D is possibly TRBD1 (6 bases). Germline loops: CDR1 SGHNT, CDR2 YYREEE (reference sequence). The CDR3 is made up of 15 amino acids. The V and J ends lost 4 bases and 0 bases respectively, with 11 bases between them.

The gene calls are TRBV7-9 and TRBJ2-7, with D tentatively TRBD1 or TRBD2 (5 bases each). This CDR3 contains 15 residues. V gave up 1 base and J gave up 2 bases, with 12 bases separating them. Germline V CDR1 and CDR2: SEHNR, FQNEAQ (reference sequence). In nucleotides, the CDR3 is TGTGCCAGCAGCTTAGGGGGGACGGCCCCCTACGAGCAGTACTTC. Its translation is CASSLGGTAPYEQYF.

This chain links TRBV19 with TRBJ1-2; D perhaps matches TRBD1 (5 bases). Trimming left V 3 bases short and J 8 bases short, with 13 bases between. CDR1 is LNHDA and CDR2 is SQIVND in the germline V gene (reference sequence). CDR3 size: 13 residues. CDR3: CASSIPVGDGYTF. The CDR3 nucleotides are TGTGCCAGTAGTATCCCCGTGGGGGACGGCTACACCTTC.

The rearrangement links TRBV2 to TRBJ2-7, with D hard to call. Between the trimmed V and J ends, which lost 5 bases and 3 bases, there was a span of 2 bases. This CDR3 spans 10 amino acids. Germline lookup yields CDR1 SNHLY and CDR2 FYNNEI. In DNA, the CDR3 is TGTGCCAGCAGTAACTACGAGCAGTACTTC. The encoded protein is CASSNYEQYF. Based on the CDR3 plus reference TRBV2 and TRBJ2-7, the full variable domain is EPEVTQTPSHQVTQMGQEVILRCVPISNHLYFYWYRQILGQKVEFLVSFYNNEISEKSEIFDDQFSVERPDGSNFTLKIRSTKLEDSAMYFCASSNYEQYFGPGTRLTVT.

A remark on this clone: One junction end does not reproduce the germline sequence, and a read error may be involved. This chain links TRBV9 with TRBJ2-3; D remains ambiguous. Germline lookup yields CDR1 SGDLS and CDR2 YYNGEE. The CDR3 is 13 residues long. CDR3 in DNA: TGTGCCAGCAGCAAAGAACCCGGGCCCCCGTTATCTTTT. Its translation: CASSKEPGPPLSF.

The chain is built from TRBV10-3 and TRBJ2-7; possibly TRBD1 for D (5 bases). The germline V gene has CDR1 ENHRY and CDR2 SYGVKD. The CDR3 is made up of 15 amino acids. Deletions cut 7 bases from V and 0 bases from J, with 16 bases between. The CDR3 DNA reads as TGTGCCATCACGAATGGGCAGGGTGTCTCCTACGAGCAGTACTTC. This sequence encodes CAITNGQGVSYEQYF.

This clone was recorded once. The DNA for the CDR3 is TGTGCCAGCAGCAAGGGACGGCAGAACTATGGCTACACCTTC. This encodes CASSKGRQNYGYTF. The chain carries TRBV7-8 and TRBJ1-2; maybe TRBD1 (5 bases). Germline values: CDR1 SGHVS, CDR2 FQNEAQ. The CDR3 runs 14 residues. V was clipped by 5 bases and J by 2 bases, with 12 bases between them. The full variable domain, rest sourced from reference TRBV7-8 and TRBJ1-2, is GAGVSQSPRYKVAKRGQDVALRCDPISGHVSLFWYQQALGQGPEFLTYFQNEAQLDKSGLPSDRFFAERPEGSVSTLKIQRTQQEDSAVYLCASSKGRQNYGYTFGSGTRLTVV.

The J gene is TRBJ2-6, the V gene TRBV28; the D is unclear. Trimming removed 7 bases from V and 2 bases from J, with 12 bases in between. Germline CDR1 and CDR2: MDHEN and SYDVKM. The CDR3 is 15 amino acids. CDR3 sequence reads: CASTPPVAGANVLTF. The CDR3 DNA follows: TGTGCCAGCACACCCCCAGTTGCTGGGGCCAACGTCCTGACTTTC. Full variable domain (outside the CDR3, taken from reference TRBV28 and TRBJ2-6): DVKVTQSSRYLVKRTGEKVFLECVQDMDHENMFWYRQDPGLGLRLIYFSYDVKMKEKGDIPEGYSVSREKKERFSLILESASTNQTSMYLCASTPPVAGANVLTFGAGSRLTVL.

The V gene is TRBV5-1, the J gene TRBJ1-2; perhaps TRBD1 as D (5 bases). The germline V gene encodes CDR1 SGHRS and CDR2 YFSETQ. The CDR3 covers 13 residues. V lost 6 bases and J lost 3, with 12 bases in between. In DNA form, the CDR3 reads TGCGCCAGCACCAGGGAGAGGCACTATGGCTACACCTTC. Its translation: CASTRERHYGYTF.

The V call is TRBV5-1, the J call TRBJ2-5; TRBD2 matches 10 bases. The V and J ends lost 4 bases and 5 bases, in that order; junction bases with no gene match: 14. Germline CDR1 is SGHRS and CDR2 is YFSETQ. The CDR3 is made up of 17 amino acids. In nucleotides, the CDR3 is TGCGCCAGCAGCGAGGGAAATAGCGGGAGGCAGGGGGAGACCCAGTACTTC. Its protein is CASSEGNSGRQGETQYF. The entire variable domain, with the rest obtained from reference TRBV5-1 and TRBJ2-5, is as follows: KAGVTQTPRYLIKTRGQQVTLSCSPISGHRSVSWYQQTPGQGLQFLFEYFSETQRNKGNFPGRFSGRQFSNSRSEMNVSTLELGDSALYLCASSEGNSGRQGETQYFGPGTRLLVL.